Listed here are 12 T cell receptor beta chains from one sample, sequenced in a study of fetal regulatory T cell absence and autoimmunity. Sequenced by immunoSEQ multiplex PCR; TCRdb stores in-frame clones only, minus some. The sample has 95,000 or so clones; around 72% are singletons. Sequences were obtained from pancreas tissue. These receptors were taken from a male donor with IPEX syndrome.

The gene calls are TRBV29-1 and TRBJ2-2; D gene unclear. There are 13 residues in the CDR3. CDR1 and CDR2 (germline): SQVTM, ANQGSEA. Deletions cut 1 base from V and 4 bases from J, with 7 bases between. The CDR3 is CSVEASPTGELFF. The CDR3 coding sequence is TGCAGCGTTGAAGCCAGTCCCACCGGGGAGCTGTTTTTT.

In its sample, this clone was seen once. The rearrangement joins TRBV30 to TRBJ2-7, with 8 bases that match TRBD1. With V trimmed by 5 bases and J by 1 base, 7 bases remained unmatched. The CDR3 extends over 14 amino acids. Germline V gives CDR1 GTSNPN, CDR2 SVGIG (reference sequence). The CDR3 spells CAWGRQGPSYEQYF. CDR3 bases: TGTGCCTGGGGGAGACAGGGGCCTTCCTACGAGCAGTACTTC.

V gene TRBV5-4 combines with J gene TRBJ1-5; unclear D gene. Per the germline V gene, CDR1 is SGHNT and CDR2 is YYREEE (reference sequence). This CDR3 contains 16 residues. Trimming removed 0 bases at V and 2 bases at J, with 12 bases between. The CDR3 sequence: CASSLEWAKGNQPQHF. The DNA for the CDR3 is TGTGCCAGCAGCTTGGAATGGGCAAAGGGCAATCAGCCCCAGCATTTT.

The chain uses TRBV11-3 and TRBJ1-6; D is ambiguous. Deletions cut 4 bases from V and 7 bases from J, with 8 bases between. CDR1 SGHNT and CDR2 YENEEA come from the germline V gene. This CDR3 has 13 amino acids. CDR3 coding DNA: TGTGCCAGCAGCTCGATGGAGAATTCACCCCTCCACTTT. It yields the protein CASSSMENSPLHF.

In its sample, this clone was seen a few times. The J gene is TRBJ1-2, the V gene TRBV27; the D is unclear. CDR3 size: 13 residues. V lost 3 bases and J 8 bases, leaving 13 bases between the germline ends. Germline V gene lookup returns CDR1 MNHEY and CDR2 SMNVEV (reference sequence). CDR3 amino acids: CASSFPGWEGYTF. The CDR3 nucleotides are TGTGCCAGCAGTTTCCCGGGGTGGGAAGGCTACACCTTC.

The chain has TRBV10-2 and TRBJ2-3; D gene uncertain. The germline V gene has CDR1 WSHSY and CDR2 SAAADI. The CDR3 runs 15 residues. The germline V and J ends were trimmed by 3 bases and 2 bases, with 12 bases remaining between them. This CDR3 reads CASSESLVPTDTQYF. The CDR3 DNA is TGCGCCAGCAGTGAAAGTCTAGTCCCCACAGATACGCAGTATTTT.

In its sample, this clone was seen a few times. The chain is built from TRBV19 and TRBJ1-1; D unclear. The CDR3 covers 15 residues. Looked up from germline, CDR1 is LNHDA and CDR2 is SQIVND (reference sequence). The V end was cut by 1 base, the J end by 0 bases, with 9 bases between. The CDR3 nucleotides are TGTGCCAGTAGTATAGGGGCCAGTCTGAACACTGAAGCTTTCTTT. Protein product: CASSIGASLNTEAFF.

This clone was counted once. The V call is TRBV5-1, the J call TRBJ2-3, with 7 bases fitting TRBD1. The CDR3 contains 15 residues. Looked up from germline, CDR1 is SGHRS and CDR2 is YFSETQ. V shed 0 bases, J shed 6 bases, and the junction held 7 bases outside the gene matches. The CDR3 bases are TGCGCCAGCAGCTTGGGGACAGGAGCGGTGGATACGCAGTATTTT. Translation: CASSLGTGAVDTQYF.

The chain combines TRBV19 with TRBJ1-2; weak D call: TRBD1 (5 bases). The CDR3 runs to 14 residues. Trimming removed 1 base at V and 5 bases at J, with 11 bases between. CDR1 is LNHDA and CDR2 is SQIVND in the germline V gene (reference sequence). The CDR3 DNA follows: TGTGCCAGTAGTATAGGGAGAGGGGCTTATGGCTACACCTTC. Its protein is CASSIGRGAYGYTF.

In DNA form, the CDR3 reads TGTGCCAGCAGCTTAGGAGGTAGCGGGCGGCCCTACGAGCAGTACTTC. Protein product: CASSLGGSGRPYEQYF. This chain connects TRBV13 to TRBJ2-7; TRBD2 aligns across 7 bases. The germline V gene has CDR1 PRHDT and CDR2 FYEKMQ (reference sequence). With V trimmed by 0 bases and J by 2 bases, 7 bases remained unmatched. The CDR3 length is 16 residues.

The genes are TRBV15 and TRBJ2-7; 15 bases fit TRBD2. The germline CDR1 and CDR2 sequences are LNHNV and YYDKDF (reference sequence). Germline trimming cut 0 bases from V and 1 base from J; bases unmatched to any gene: 7. This CDR3 has 19 amino acids. The CDR3, as DNA: TGTGCCACCAGCAGAGAACTGGGGACTAGCGGGGGGTGGTCCTACGAGCAGTACTTC. Protein: CATSRELGTSGGWSYEQYF.

This chain uses TRBV2 with TRBJ2-5; 7 nucleotides agree with TRBD2. Trimming took 2 bases from V and 1 from J; bases not matched to a gene: 1. Per germline, CDR1 SNHLY and CDR2 FYNNEI. The CDR3 covers 14 residues. The CDR3 region has the DNA TGTGCCAGCAGTGAAACTAGCGTCCAAGAGACCCAGTACTTC. Protein product: CASSETSVQETQYF.